The 24 T cell receptor beta chains below all came from one sample that was sequenced in a study of blood T cell repertoires in COVID-19. Libraries were prepared by immunoSEQ multiplex PCR; TCRdb keeps only in-frame clonotypes and omits some of them. The profile covers around 250,000 clones, with 80% to 85% appearing a single time and 5% taken by the ten largest. Sequenced input: PBMCs or T cells enriched from blood (not recorded which). All receptors come from a man aged 35-49 years who had been exposed to COVID-19.

The chain has TRBV2 and TRBJ1-2, with TRBD1 as a possible D gene (5 bases). In germline, CDR1 is SNHLY, CDR2 FYNNEI. The CDR3 contains 15 residues. V was pared by 8 bases and J by 0 bases, with 16 bases between. Written as DNA, the CDR3 is TGTGCCAGCCAGATTACGACAGAAACTAACTATGGCTACACCTTC. As protein: CASQITTETNYGYTF.

The chain links TRBV27 to TRBJ2-1; 8 nucleotides match TRBD1. This CDR3 is 16 amino acids long. Germline V gives CDR1 MNHEY, CDR2 SMNVEV (reference sequence). With 5 bases clipped from V and 4 bases from J, the junction kept 10 bases outside the gene matches. As DNA, the CDR3 is TGTGCCAGCAGTCCATCGACAGGGGACGGATACAATGAGCAGTTCTTC. Amino acid sequence: CASSPSTGDGYNEQFF.

The chain uses TRBV6-6 and TRBJ1-2; D call uncertain. Trimming took 5 bases from V and 0 from J, leaving 7 bases between them. The germline V gene has CDR1 MNHNY and CDR2 SVGAGI (reference sequence). This CDR3 is 13 amino acids long. CDR3 in DNA: TGTGCCAGCAGTCCGTCGGCTAACTATGGCTACACCTTC. Translation gives CASSPSANYGYTF.

The CDR3 is CASSPPTSGSPDTQYF. CDR3 in DNA: TGTGCCAGCAGCCCGCCGACTAGCGGGAGTCCAGATACGCAGTATTTT. V is TRBV4-2 and J is TRBJ2-3, with 12 bases that match TRBD2. Germline trimming cut 4 bases from V and 4 bases from J; bases unmatched to any gene: 6. CDR1 is LGHNA and CDR2 is YNFKEQ in the germline V gene. The CDR3 has 16 residues.

The chain has TRBV18 and TRBJ1-3, with a weak D call TRBD1 (6 bases). The V gene lost 5 bases and the J gene lost 6 bases, with 11 bases spanning the gap. CDR3 length: 13 amino acids. CDR1 and CDR2 (germline): KGHSH, LQKENI. CDR3 sequence: CASSSDSPNTIYF. The DNA for the CDR3 is TGTGCCAGCTCATCGGACAGTCCAAACACCATATATTTT.

V gene TRBV29-1 combines with J gene TRBJ1-5, with TRBD1 as a possible D gene (6 bases). Between the trimmed V and J ends, which lost 4 bases and 6 bases, there was a span of 19 bases. CDR3 length: 15 amino acids. Germline CDR1 and CDR2: SQVTM and ANQGSEA. The CDR3 is CSVGGGQGKTQPQHF. In nucleotides, the CDR3 is TGCAGCGTTGGGGGGGGACAAGGGAAAACTCAGCCCCAGCATTTT.

Notes on this clone: A read error may account for a junction end that differs from germline. The chain uses TRBV7-7 and TRBJ2-2; D gene ambiguous. The germline V gene has CDR1 SSHAT and CDR2 FNYEAQ (reference sequence). This CDR3 is 15 amino acids long. The CDR3 coding sequence is TGTGCTAGCAGCTCTTCCCCCGGTGTCACCGGGGAGCTGTTTTTT. Amino acids: CASSSSPGVTGELFF.

This chain uses TRBV11-3 with TRBJ2-7; a weak D match, TRBD2 (6 bases). CDR3 size: 15 residues. The V end was cut by 1 base, the J end by 5 bases, with 15 bases between. Germline V gene lookup returns CDR1 SGHNT and CDR2 YENEEA. The CDR3 sequence is CASSLGGGVGDEQYF. CDR3 sequence (DNA): TGTGCCAGCAGCTTAGGGGGCGGGGTAGGCGACGAGCAGTACTTC.

The chain links TRBV3-1 (or the pseudogene TRBV3-2) to TRBJ1-1, with D unclear. CDR1 is LGHDT, CDR2 YNNKEL, per germline (reference sequence). This CDR3 contains 13 residues. V lost 10 bases and J lost 1, with 13 bases in between. CDR3 DNA: TGTGCCACCCACGCGGCAGCGAACACTGAAGCTTTCTTT. This translates into CATHAAANTEAFF.

V and J are TRBV5-1 and TRBJ1-5; D call uncertain. The CDR3 loop spans 16 amino acids. The germline gives CDR1 SGHRS, CDR2 YFSETQ. The germline V and J ends were trimmed by 0 bases and 2 bases, with 12 bases remaining between them. For the CDR3, the DNA is TGCGCCAGCAGCTTGGGTGAGGGCTTCGGCAATCAGCCCCAGCATTTT. Translating it yields CASSLGEGFGNQPQHF.

This rearrangement joins TRBV4-1 to TRBJ1-1; a weak D match, TRBD1 (5 bases). Germline V gene lookup returns CDR1 MGHRA and CDR2 YSYEKL. Trimming pared 2 bases from V and 4 bases from J, leaving 11 bases between. This CDR3 has 14 amino acids. The DNA for the CDR3 is TGCGCCAGCAGCCAATTGGGCGGGGGCACTGAAGCTTTCTTT. Encoded protein: CASSQLGGGTEAFF.

A few counts support this clone. The chain uses TRBV20-1 and TRBJ1-6; unclear D gene. CDR1 and CDR2 (germline): DFQATT, SNEGSKA (reference sequence). This CDR3 spans 15 amino acids. V was cut by 3 bases and J by 9 bases, with 18 bases left in between. The CDR3 coding sequence is TGCAGTGCTAGTTTTGTGGGCAGGCCAGGTTCACCCCTCCACTTT. Translating it yields CSASFVGRPGSPLHF.

The genes are TRBV3-1 (or the pseudogene TRBV3-2) and TRBJ1-4; 7 nucleotides align to TRBD1. Germline CDR1 LGHDT, CDR2 YNNKEL (reference sequence). There are 16 residues in the CDR3. After removal of 0 bases from V and 6 bases from J, the junction contained 7 bases not matched to a gene. The CDR3, as DNA: TGTGCCAGCAGCCAAGATTTTGACAGGGTGGATGAAAAACTGTTTTTT. It yields the protein CASSQDFDRVDEKLFF.

This clone appeared a single time. J is TRBJ2-2 and V is TRBV24-1, with 10 bases matching TRBD1. The germline CDR1 and CDR2 sequences are KGHDR and SFDVKD. Trimming cost V 11 bases and J 3 bases; bases outside gene matches: 17. This CDR3 contains 18 residues. In nucleotides, the CDR3 is TGTGCCATTCGACGTGGACAGGGGGTCCGAATCGACACCGGGGAGCTGTTTTTT. This encodes CAIRRGQGVRIDTGELFF.

The CDR3 region has the DNA TGCGCCAGCAGCCTGCCGGGACTAGCGGTTTACAATGAGCAGTTCTTC. Translating it yields CASSLPGLAVYNEQFF. This chain joins TRBV5-1 and TRBJ2-1, with TRBD2 matching over 11 bases. There are 16 residues in the CDR3. The V and J ends lost 4 bases and 4 bases, in that order; junction bases with no gene match: 7. The germline CDR1 and CDR2 sequences are SGHRS and YFSETQ.

This clone was seen a handful of times. This chain joins TRBV6-5 and TRBJ2-3; 7 positions match TRBD2. Germline-derived CDR1 and CDR2 are MNHEY and SVGAGI. The CDR3 is 15 amino acids. The junction had 9 bases not matched to a gene; V was cut back by 6 bases and J by 3 bases. CDR3 loop: CASSPRAGVTDTQYF. CDR3 bases: TGTGCCAGCAGCCCCAGGGCGGGAGTTACAGATACGCAGTATTTT.

The chain is built from TRBV5-4 and TRBJ1-1, with 12 bases fitting TRBD1. There are 16 residues in the CDR3. V lost 4 bases to trimming and J lost 5 bases; unmatched junction nucleotides: 9. The V gene's germline CDR1 is SGHNT and CDR2 YYREEE (reference sequence). CDR3: CASSRGTGGALTEAFF. The CDR3 nucleotides are TGTGCCAGCAGCCGAGGGACAGGGGGCGCGTTAACTGAAGCTTTCTTT. The full variable domain, its missing parts supplied by reference TRBV5-4 and TRBJ1-1, is ETGVTQSPTHLIKTRGQQVTLRCSSQSGHNTVSWYQQALGQGPQFIFQYYREEENGRGNFPPRFSGLQFPNYSSELNVNALELDDSALYLCASSRGTGGALTEAFFGQGTRLTVV.

The rearrangement joins TRBV27 to TRBJ2-6, with D hard to call. The CDR3 consists of 13 residues. Germline V lookup: CDR1 MNHEY, CDR2 SMNVEV (reference sequence). The V end lost 6 bases, the J end lost 3 bases, and 6 bases lay between the germline ends. This CDR3 reads CASRLLGANVLTF. CDR3 nucleotide sequence: TGTGCCAGCAGACTTCTTGGGGCCAACGTCCTGACTTTC.

CDR3 region: CASSIKDRGGFRNSPLHF. CDR3 DNA: TGTGCCAGTAGTATCAAGGACAGGGGGGGTTTTCGGAATTCACCCCTCCACTTT. This chain connects TRBV19 to TRBJ1-6; TRBD1 matches at 10 bases. J lost 7 bases, V lost 3 bases, and 12 bases had no gene match. In germline, CDR1 is LNHDA, CDR2 SQIVND (reference sequence). The CDR3 runs 18 residues.

V gene TRBV7-9 combines with J gene TRBJ2-7, with D possibly TRBD2 on 5 matching bases. Germline CDR1 is SEHNR and CDR2 is FQNEAQ (reference sequence). V was shortened by 5 bases and J by 7 bases, with 21 bases between the two germline ends. The CDR3 extends over 15 amino acids. The CDR3 region is CASSRPGRGELEQYF. The DNA for the CDR3 is TGTGCCAGCAGCCGGCCTGGACGGGGTGAGTTAGAGCAGTACTTC.

The rearrangement links TRBV19 to TRBJ1-1; D might be TRBD1 (5 bases). With 4 bases removed from V and 12 bases from J, the gap between germline ends came to 18 bases. This CDR3 comprises 13 residues. Germline V gene data show CDR1 as LNHDA and CDR2 as SQIVND (reference sequence). CDR3 coding DNA: TGTGCCAGTAGTAAACAGGAACCGAAAATGCCTTTCTTT. It yields the protein CASSKQEPKMPFF. The full variable domain, in which reference TRBV19 and TRBJ1-1 provide the parts outside the CDR3, is DGGITQSPKYLFRKEGQNVTLSCEQNLNHDAMYWYRQDPGQGLRLIYYSQIVNDFQKGDIAEGYSVSREKKESFPLTVTSAQKNPTAFYLCASSKQEPKMPFFGQGTRLTVV.

This clone is a singleton in its sample. This chain uses TRBV21-1 with TRBJ2-1; TRBD2, as called in the table, went unchecked against the DNA. TRBV21-1 constitutes a pseudogene. CDR3 length: 17 residues. The CDR3 region is CASWLAGGPPLYNEQFF. CDR3 sequence (DNA): TGTGCCAGCTGGTTGGCGGGAGGGCCCCCCCTGTACAATGAGCAGTTCTTC.

The CDR3 sequence is CASSLARVDGELFF. In DNA form, the CDR3 reads TGTGCCAGCAGCTTGGCCCGGGTCGACGGGGAGCTGTTTTTT. The chain joins TRBV5-6 to TRBJ2-2; D unresolved. This CDR3 contains 14 residues. The V end was cut by 0 bases, the J end by 7 bases, with 10 bases between. In germline, CDR1 is SGHDT, CDR2 YYEEEE.

The chain's CDR3 is CASSQDGLAGNEQFF. As DNA, the CDR3 is TGTGCCAGCAGCCAAGACGGACTAGCCGGCAATGAGCAGTTCTTC. The V and J genes are TRBV3-1 (or the pseudogene TRBV3-2) and TRBJ2-1, with 8 bases aligning to TRBD2. The CDR3 extends over 15 amino acids. Germline CDR1 reads LGHDT; CDR2 reads YNNKEL (reference sequence). V lost 0 bases and J lost 6; bases outside the gene matches: 4.